The sample holds many counts of the clone carrying this T cell receptor (beta chain). TCRdb re-derived calls from the reads in MiXCR, one entry per CDR3 protein. The profile shows approximately 490,000 distinct CDR3 sequences, over 9% of them singletons. The data were obtained in a study of T cell repertoires in cytomegalovirus infection. The J segment lost 0 bases and the V segment lost 5 bases, leaving 4 bases of the junction unmatched. CDR1 SNHLY and CDR2 FYNNEI come from the germline V gene. The CDR3 is 15 amino acids. The clonotype comes from a human donor in good health (CMV status not recorded). Some clones in this sample may be carry-over from other donors' samples. V gene TRBV2 combines with J gene TRBJ2-1; 7 positions agree with TRBD2. Sequenced: PBMCs. CDR3 sequence: CASSQGLPSYNEQFF. The CDR3, as DNA: TGTGCCAGCAGTCAGGGACTACCCTCCTACAATGAGCAGTTCTTC.